Listed here are 23 T cell receptor beta chains from one sample, sequenced in a study of human T cells and chemical hapten exposure. TCRdb independently ran MiXCR on the RACE reads; one entry per CDR3 protein. Among around 75,000 distinct CDR3 sequences, 10% were seen once, and the ten largest hold around 7%. Time point meaning: patch test 2, 6 weeks after DPC sensitization. Treatment denoted: therapeutic diphenylcyclopropenone sensitization with weekly scalp DPC. This material consisted of whole blood, taken in connection with sensitization to the hapten diphenylcyclopropenone (DPC). These receptors were taken from a woman aged 50 to 65 with alopecia areata. Some clones in this sample may be carry-over from other donors' samples.

At least ten counts were recorded for this clonotype. The chain couples TRBV29-1 to TRBJ2-6; TRBD1 matches at 8 bases. Germline CDR1 reads SQVTM; CDR2 reads ANQGSEA. After removal of 6 bases from V and 0 bases from J, the junction contained 7 bases not matched to a gene. CDR3 length equals 16 residues. CDR3: CSVADRGISGANVLTF. CDR3 nucleotides: TGCAGCGTCGCTGACAGGGGAATCTCTGGGGCCAACGTCCTGACTTTC.

This clonotype appeared many times. The chain joins TRBV29-1 to TRBJ2-1; D is possibly TRBD1 (5 bases). The germline CDR1 and CDR2 sequences are SQVTM and ANQGSEA. The V end was cut by 4 bases, the J end by 14 bases, with 15 bases between. The CDR3 spans 11 residues. The CDR3 DNA reads as TGCAGCGTTGTCAGTTCAGGGTCTAAGTTCTTC. This translates into CSVVSSGSKFF.

This clonotype has a count of ten or more. The chain links TRBV20-1 to TRBJ2-1; 10 positions match TRBD2. The CDR3 has 14 residues. The germline V gene has CDR1 DFQATT and CDR2 SNEGSKA (reference sequence). Trimming cost V 1 base and J 9 bases; bases outside gene matches: 6. The CDR3 coding sequence is TGCAGTGCTAGAGTTCCTAGCGGGAGTGGTGAGCAGTTCTTC. It encodes CSARVPSGSGEQFF.

This clonotype came up a few times. The chain has TRBV5-1 and TRBJ2-2; D remains ambiguous. CDR1 SGHRS and CDR2 YFSETQ come from the germline V gene. The V end lost 3 bases, the J end lost 1 base, and 13 bases lay between the germline ends. This CDR3 contains 16 residues. This CDR3 reads CASSSSPYGNTGELFF. CDR3 sequence (DNA): TGCGCCAGCAGCTCGTCCCCTTACGGGAACACCGGGGAGCTGTTTTTT.

The chain links TRBV20-1 to TRBJ1-5, with D possibly matching TRBD1 (5 bases). Trimming took 5 bases from V and 7 from J, leaving 15 bases between them. This CDR3 is built from 13 residues. Germline V gene sequence: CDR1 DFQATT, CDR2 SNEGSKA (reference sequence). The CDR3 DNA reads TGCAGTGCTTATCAGGGTTCAGGGCAGCCCCAGCATTTT. This codes for CSAYQGSGQPQHF.

The chain has TRBV6-4 and TRBJ1-1; 8 nucleotides match TRBD1. The germline V gene encodes CDR1 MRHNA and CDR2 SNTAGT. J lost 5 bases, V lost 0 bases, and 8 bases had no gene match. The CDR3 has 16 amino acids. The CDR3 DNA follows: TGTGCCAGCAGTGACTCGAGTCGGACAGGGAGAACTGAAGCTTTCTTT. It is translated as CASSDSSRTGRTEAFF.

The chain combines TRBV12-3 or TRBV12-4 with TRBJ1-1; no firm D call. Trimming cost V 5 bases and J 0 bases, with 10 bases left between them. This CDR3 comprises 14 residues. CDR3 sequence reads: CASSAAELNTEAFF. The CDR3 DNA follows: TGTGCCAGCAGTGCCGCAGAATTGAACACTGAAGCTTTCTTT.

This clonotype was counted a few times. The chain couples TRBV11-2 to TRBJ2-3, with D unresolved. The V end lost 3 bases, the J end lost 3 bases, and 13 bases lay between the germline ends. This CDR3 region has 15 residues. The germline gives CDR1 SGHAT, CDR2 FQNNGV. CDR3 sequence: CASSLALAQTDTQYF. The DNA for the CDR3 is TGTGCCAGCAGCTTGGCGTTAGCTCAAACAGATACGCAGTATTTT.

V and J are TRBV5-1 and TRBJ2-5; no definite D call. With 1 base removed from V and 0 bases from J, the gap between germline ends came to 10 bases. In germline, CDR1 is SGHRS, CDR2 YFSETQ. The CDR3 loop spans 15 amino acids. CDR3 in DNA: TGCGCCAGCAGCTTGAGAGCAAGCAACCAAGAGACCCAGTACTTC. Amino acid sequence: CASSLRASNQETQYF.

This clonotype was detected many times. The chain employs TRBV29-1 and TRBJ1-1, with D possibly matching TRBD1 (6 bases). CDR1 is SQVTM and CDR2 is ANQGSEA in the germline V gene. Deletions cut 7 bases from V and 8 bases from J, with 14 bases between. This CDR3 contains 11 residues. The CDR3 sequence: CSASQGFEAFF. The DNA of the CDR3 is TGCAGCGCTTCCCAGGGGTTCGAAGCTTTCTTT.

This clonotype was observed at least ten times. V usage is TRBV29-1 and J usage is TRBJ2-1, with D possibly TRBD2 on 6 matching bases. Germline CDR1 reads SQVTM; CDR2 reads ANQGSEA. Trimming shortened V by 7 bases and J by 0 bases, and 16 bases separated the two germline ends. The CDR3 extends over 15 amino acids. This CDR3 is CSAVRDSSSYNEQFF. CDR3 nucleotide sequence: TGCAGCGCTGTGCGGGACTCCAGCTCCTACAATGAGCAGTTCTTC.

In its sample, this clonotype was seen many times. The rearrangement joins TRBV11-2 to TRBJ1-6; 8 nucleotides align to TRBD1. J gave up 8 bases and V 5 bases, and 5 bases lay outside the gene matches. Looked up from germline, CDR1 is SGHAT and CDR2 is FQNNGV. CDR3 size: 14 residues. The CDR3 sequence: CASSLGQGDSPLHF. DNA for the CDR3: TGTGCCAGCAGCCTCGGACAGGGAGATTCACCCCTCCACTTT.

This clonotype has a count of ten or more. The rearrangement uses TRBV18 and TRBJ1-1, with D uncertain. The CDR3 loop spans 13 amino acids. Deletions cut 3 bases from V and 3 bases from J, with 8 bases between. From germline, CDR1 is KGHSH and CDR2 LQKENI. CDR3 in DNA: TGTGCCAGCTCACCGAACGTAGACACTGAAGCTTTCTTT. Translation gives CASSPNVDTEAFF.

This clonotype was counted only a few times. V gene TRBV19 combines with J gene TRBJ2-2; D is tentatively TRBD1 or TRBD2 (5 bases each). Per germline, CDR1 LNHDA and CDR2 SQIVND (reference sequence). The CDR3 length is 13 residues. V lost 2 bases to trimming and J lost 7 bases, with 8 bases between them. The CDR3 nucleotides are TGTGCCAGTAGTATAAGAGGGGTCGGGGAGCTGTTTTTT. It codes for CASSIRGVGELFF.

This clonotype was observed a handful of times. This chain connects TRBV20-1 to TRBJ2-1, with TRBD2 matching over 10 bases. CDR1 is DFQATT, CDR2 SNEGSKA, per germline (reference sequence). V shed 6 bases, J shed 7 bases, and the junction held 9 bases outside the gene matches. The CDR3 has 14 residues. For the CDR3, the DNA is TGCAGTGCGGGAAGGCTAGCGGGAGTTAATGAGCAGTTCTTC. This gives the protein CSAGRLAGVNEQFF.

This clonotype has only a few counts. The gene calls are TRBV7-9 and TRBJ2-5; D is perhaps TRBD2 (5 bases). V dropped 5 bases and J dropped 2 bases, with 15 bases sitting between them. The CDR3 has 15 amino acids. CDR1 and CDR2 (germline): SEHNR, FQNEAQ (reference sequence). The CDR3 here is CASSTGSGTQETQYF. The CDR3 nucleotides are TGTGCCAGCAGCACCGGAAGCGGTACACAAGAGACCCAGTACTTC.

This clonotype was found a few times. The chain employs TRBV12-3 or TRBV12-4 and TRBJ2-7, with 8 bases that match TRBD2. The CDR3 spans 13 residues. V gave up 5 bases and J gave up 4 bases; unmatched junction bases: 4. CDR3 region: CASSLSSGYEQYF. The CDR3 bases are TGTGCCAGCAGTCTGTCTAGCGGGTACGAGCAGTACTTC.

This clonotype was picked up a small number of times. The CDR3 DNA sequence: TGCAGCGTTGTCCTAAGTAACACAGATACGCAGTATTTT. It specifies CSVVLSNTDTQYF. The rearrangement uses TRBV29-1 and TRBJ2-3; D remains unclear. Germline lookup yields CDR1 SQVTM and CDR2 ANQGSEA. V lost 4 bases and J 2 bases, leaving 10 bases between the germline ends. The CDR3 runs 13 residues.

At least ten counts were recorded for this clonotype. The chain has TRBV5-1 and TRBJ2-1; 9 bases agree with TRBD2. The trim removed 4 bases at V and 5 bases at J, leaving 16 bases unmatched. The V gene's germline CDR1 is SGHRS and CDR2 YFSETQ. The CDR3 runs to 18 residues. The CDR3 nucleotides read TGCGCCAGCAGCCCGGGTCGAGTAGCGGGAGAATTCAACAATGAGCAGTTCTTC. This codes for CASSPGRVAGEFNNEQFF.

This clonotype occurred many times. J is TRBJ2-1 and V is TRBV11-2; 11 nucleotides match TRBD2. The CDR3 runs to 15 residues. V shed 5 bases and J 6 bases; nucleotides not matched to a gene: 6. Germline assignment: CDR1 SGHAT and CDR2 FQNNGV. For the CDR3, the DNA is TGTGCCAGCAGCCCTACTAGCGGGGGTACCAATGAGCAGTTCTTC. Residues: CASSPTSGGTNEQFF.

This clonotype was picked up many times. The chain combines TRBV12-3 or TRBV12-4 with TRBJ2-7, with 12 bases identical to TRBD1. Trimming took 4 bases from V and 2 from J; bases not matched to a gene: 9. The CDR3 loop spans 17 amino acids. The CDR3 sequence is CASSSGTGGSRPYEQYF. CDR3 nucleotides: TGTGCCAGCAGTTCCGGGACAGGGGGCTCTAGACCCTACGAGCAGTACTTC.

Many counts were recorded for this clonotype. This sequence joins TRBV11-2 and TRBJ2-6, with 7 nucleotides matching TRBD2. The CDR3 covers 20 residues. Germline V CDR1 and CDR2: SGHAT, FQNNGV. V lost 5 bases, J lost 3 bases, and 19 bases stayed unmatched. CDR3 nucleotides: TGTGCCAGCAGCCCAGCGGGGATGGCCAGGGTTGGAAATGGGGCCAACGTCCTGACTTTC. Protein product: CASSPAGMARVGNGANVLTF. Based on the CDR3 plus reference TRBV11-2 and TRBJ2-6, the full variable domain is EAGVAQSPRYKIIEKRQSVAFWCNPISGHATLYWYQQILGQGPKLLIQFQNNGVVDDSQLPKDRFSAERLKGVDSTLKIQPAKLEDSAVYLCASSPAGMARVGNGANVLTFGAGSRLTVL.

This clonotype has at least ten counts. The rearrangement joins TRBV29-1 to TRBJ2-5, with TRBD1 matching 8 bases. There are 12 residues in the CDR3. The germline CDR1 and CDR2 sequences are SQVTM and ANQGSEA. Trimming cost V 3 bases and J 4 bases; bases outside gene matches: 1. CDR3 nucleotides: TGCAGCGTTGATCAGGGGGCAGAGACCCAGTACTTC. This gives the protein CSVDQGAETQYF.